The clone carrying this TCR beta chain was seen just once. The target antigen is unknown. A read error may produce the germline difference seen at one junction end. Sample-barcoded 5' priming and a J-beta primer mix drove a second PCR of 7 to 11 cycles. TCRdb processed the 5' RACE reads anew with MiXCR; each CDR3 protein has one entry. The table lists around 1,500,000 distinct CDR3 sequences, roughly 30% of them singletons. Germline loops: CDR1 SGHRS, CDR2 YFSETQ. This CDR3 comprises 16 residues. This specimen comes from a study of blood T cells in healthy people across ages. Notes on the study in general: Observed TCR beta diversity showed a strong correlation with the percentage of naive T cells as measured by flow cytometry.

The specimen sequenced was blood. This TCR came from a woman aged 30 to 39 in good health. The chain joins TRBV5-1 to TRBJ2-3; the D gene is possibly TRBD2 (7 bases). Written as DNA, the CDR3 is TGCGCCAGCAGCTACGTAGGGGGGGCGAGCACAGATACGCGGTATTTT. It encodes CASSYVGGASTDTRYF.